These 6 T cell receptor beta chains were sequenced from one sample in a study of shared T cell receptors in the human thymus. The assay was immunoSEQ multiplex PCR, and TCRdb's table has in-frame clones only and misses some. This sample has hundreds of thousands of clones; approximately 87% occur once, and the top ten carry roughly 0.0089%. These data were likewise used in another study, on human thymus T cells.

Sequencing was carried out using thymocytes. Receptors originate from a boy in the first two years of life with a congenital heart defect.

This chain connects TRBV4-1 to TRBJ1-1; 10 positions match TRBD1. With 3 bases clipped from V and 7 bases from J, the junction kept 11 bases outside the gene matches. In germline, CDR1 is MGHRA, CDR2 YSYEKL. The CDR3 contains 16 residues. CDR3 coding DNA: TGCGCCAGCAGCCAGGCCGGGACAGGGGAAAGGATTGAAGCTTTCTTT. It yields the protein CASSQAGTGERIEAFF.

The CDR3 is CASSPPGQGTGELFF. The CDR3 DNA sequence: TGTGCCAGCAGCCCTCCGGGACAGGGAACCGGGGAGCTGTTTTTT. This chain uses TRBV6-6 with TRBJ2-2, with 9 bases aligning to TRBD1. The CDR3 has 15 amino acids. Germline loops: CDR1 MNHNY, CDR2 SVGAGI (reference sequence). The V segment lost 6 bases and the J segment 5 bases; nucleotides outside the gene matches: 7.

This clone was seen just once. The rearrangement joins TRBV5-1 to TRBJ2-2, with D perhaps matching TRBD1 (6 bases). V lost 1 base and J 1 base, leaving 8 bases between the germline ends. This CDR3 is built from 15 residues. CDR1 is SGHRS and CDR2 is YFSETQ in the germline V gene. This CDR3 is CASSLRTENTGELFF. The CDR3 DNA reads as TGCGCCAGCAGCTTGCGGACAGAGAACACCGGGGAGCTGTTTTTT.

The rearrangement uses TRBV4-1 and TRBJ1-5; 7 nucleotides match TRBD1. CDR1 is MGHRA, CDR2 YSYEKL, per germline. The junction had 5 bases not matched to a gene; V was cut back by 3 bases and J by 3 bases. CDR3 size: 15 residues. The CDR3 sequence: CASSHWDSLNQPQHF. In DNA, the CDR3 is TGCGCCAGCAGCCACTGGGACAGTCTCAATCAGCCCCAGCATTTT.

The chain joins TRBV28 to TRBJ2-7; 7 bases map to TRBD1. Germline V gene data show CDR1 as MDHEN and CDR2 as SYDVKM. CDR3 length: 17 amino acids. J was trimmed by 0 bases and V by 5 bases; bases with no gene match: 13. CDR3 in DNA: TGTGCCAGCAGTCGATATAGGGACAGCCTAAGCTCCTACGAGCAGTACTTC. It codes for CASSRYRDSLSSYEQYF. The variable domain in full, with the rest retrieved from reference TRBV28 and TRBJ2-7, is DVKVTQSSRYLVKRTGEKVFLECVQDMDHENMFWYRQDPGLGLRLIYFSYDVKMKEKGDIPEGYSVSREKKERFSLILESASTNQTSMYLCASSRYRDSLSSYEQYFGPGTRLTVT.

The sample holds one count of this clone. The chain links TRBV18 to TRBJ2-1; 8 nucleotides line up with TRBD1. The germline CDR1 and CDR2 sequences are KGHSH and LQKENI. The CDR3 consists of 15 residues. After removal of 4 bases from V and 1 base from J, the junction contained 3 bases not matched to a gene. CDR3 in DNA: TGTGCCAGCTCACTCCGGGACAGGTCCTACAATGAGCAGTTCTTC. Its protein is CASSLRDRSYNEQFF.